Each of the 28 T cell receptor beta chains below was sequenced from the same sample in a study of blood T cell repertoires in COVID-19. The assay was immunoSEQ multiplex PCR, and TCRdb's table has in-frame clones only and misses some. The sample lists under 150,000 clones; 87% were seen once. Sequenced: peripheral blood. These receptors originate from a middle-aged man with active COVID-19.

The rearrangement uses TRBV7-9 and TRBJ1-6, with TRBD1 matching over 7 bases. The V gene's germline CDR1 is SEHNR and CDR2 FQNEAQ (reference sequence). Trimming removed 0 bases from V and 7 bases from J; junction bases left unmatched: 6. The CDR3 is made up of 16 amino acids. The CDR3 DNA follows: TGTGCCAGCAGCTTAGCGGGGGACAGAGGGAATTCACCCCTCCACTTT. This encodes CASSLAGDRGNSPLHF.

The chain combines TRBV19 with TRBJ2-1; the match to TRBD2 covers 9 bases. The CDR3 sequence is 15 residues long. CDR1 and CDR2 (germline): LNHDA, SQIVND (reference sequence). After removal of 5 bases from V and 3 bases from J, the junction contained 5 bases not matched to a gene. The CDR3 region is CASSSGLANYNEQFF. In DNA, the CDR3 is TGTGCCAGTAGTTCCGGACTAGCGAACTACAATGAGCAGTTCTTC.

The gene calls are TRBV5-1 and TRBJ2-3, with 8 bases matching TRBD2. The CDR3 is made up of 14 amino acids. The ends lost 6 bases at V and 5 bases at J; junction bases unmatched: 8. CDR1 and CDR2 from the germline V gene are SGHRS and YFSETQ. The CDR3 here is CASTSGPAVDTQYF. CDR3 nucleotides: TGCGCCAGCACTAGCGGGCCAGCAGTAGATACGCAGTATTTT.

This clone has just a few counts. This rearrangement joins TRBV2 to TRBJ2-7, with 7 bases fitting TRBD2. Germline CDR1 SNHLY, CDR2 FYNNEI. CDR3 length: 14 residues. With 3 bases clipped from V and 0 bases from J, the junction kept 2 bases outside the gene matches. CDR3 amino acids: CASSEGGSSYEQYF. For the CDR3, the DNA is TGTGCCAGCAGTGAGGGAGGGAGCTCCTACGAGCAGTACTTC.

CDR3 sequence: CASSLEEGTEAFF. The CDR3 DNA sequence: TGTGCCAGCAGCTTGGAGGAGGGAACTGAAGCTTTCTTT. The chain is built from TRBV5-6 and TRBJ1-1; no clear D. Germline CDR1 and CDR2: SGHDT and YYEEEE. Trimming took 0 bases from V and 5 from J, leaving 8 bases between them. CDR3 length: 13 amino acids. The full variable domain, rest sourced from reference TRBV5-6 and TRBJ1-1, is DAGVTQSPTHLIKTRGQQVTLRCSPKSGHDTVSWYQQALGQGPQFIFQYYEEEERQRGNFPDRFSGHQFPNYSSELNVNALLLGDSALYLCASSLEEGTEAFFGQGTRLTVV.

As DNA, the CDR3 is TGTGCCAGCAGTTACGGGGGGAAAAAACTGTTTTTT. It codes for CASSYGGKKLFF. V usage is TRBV6-5 and J usage is TRBJ1-4, with D possibly matching TRBD1 (5 bases). This CDR3 has 12 residues. V was shortened by 2 bases and J by 9 bases, with 7 bases between the two germline ends. Germline CDR1 is MNHEY and CDR2 is SVGAGI.

This chain links TRBV15 with TRBJ2-3; tentatively, D is TRBD1 (5 bases). V lost 0 bases and J 4 bases, leaving 11 bases between the germline ends. Looked up from germline, CDR1 is LNHNV and CDR2 is YYDKDF (reference sequence). The CDR3 loop spans 15 amino acids. CDR3 sequence: CATSRDQGFSDTQYF. CDR3 bases: TGTGCCACCAGCAGAGATCAGGGCTTTTCAGATACGCAGTATTTT. Full variable domain (outside the CDR3, taken from reference TRBV15 and TRBJ2-3): DAMVIQNPRYQVTQFGKPVTLSCSQTLNHNVMYWYQQKSSQAPKLLFHYYDKDFNNEADTPDNFQSRRPNTSFCFLDIRSPGLGDTAMYLCATSRDQGFSDTQYFGPGTRLTVL.

The V call is TRBV19, the J call TRBJ1-3, with 9 bases matching TRBD1. This CDR3 has 18 amino acids. In germline, CDR1 is LNHDA, CDR2 SQIVND (reference sequence). The ends lost 3 bases at V and 0 bases at J; junction bases unmatched: 9. The CDR3 is CASSMVPRTGDSGNTIYF. CDR3 in DNA: TGTGCCAGTAGTATGGTCCCTCGGACAGGGGACTCTGGAAACACCATATATTTT.

The chain combines TRBV6-5 with TRBJ2-5; 13 nucleotides line up with TRBD2. Germline lookup yields CDR1 MNHEY and CDR2 SVGAGI. The CDR3 is made up of 13 amino acids. V dropped 11 bases and J dropped 4; count of bases not matched to a gene: 4. CDR3 nucleotides: TGTGCCGTAACTAGCGGGGGGGGAGAGACCCAGTACTTC. Protein product: CAVTSGGGETQYF.

The chain has TRBV6-5 and TRBJ2-3; a weak D match, TRBD1 (6 bases). Germline-derived CDR1 and CDR2 are MNHEY and SVGAGI. V shed 8 bases and J shed 0 bases, with 12 bases lying between them. CDR3 size: 14 residues. The CDR3 spells CASLRQVSTDTQYF. In nucleotides, the CDR3 is TGTGCCAGCCTTCGACAGGTTAGCACAGATACGCAGTATTTT.

The gene calls are TRBV4-1 and TRBJ1-6, with 8 bases identical to TRBD1. The ends lost 4 bases at V and 8 bases at J; junction bases unmatched: 7. The length of the CDR3 is 15 residues. From germline, CDR1 is MGHRA and CDR2 YSYEKL. CDR3 region: CASSRTGTGDSPLHF. The CDR3 region has the DNA TGCGCCAGCAGCCGAACCGGGACAGGAGATTCACCCCTCCACTTT.

This clone has a single count. The V gene is TRBV2, the J gene TRBJ2-7, with 11 bases identical to TRBD1. The trim removed 6 bases at V and 4 bases at J, leaving 8 bases unmatched. The CDR3 has 15 residues. CDR1 is SNHLY, CDR2 FYNNEI, per germline. The CDR3 DNA reads as TGTGCCAGCAGGTATTTAGGACAGGGGGCTTACGAGCAGTACTTC. This gives the protein CASRYLGQGAYEQYF.

This sequence joins TRBV2 and TRBJ2-6; maybe TRBD1 (6 bases). Germline CDR1 and CDR2: SNHLY and FYNNEI. Trimming pared 6 bases from V and 4 bases from J, leaving 13 bases between. The CDR3 totals 15 residues. In DNA, the CDR3 is TGTGCCAGCAGCTATCAGGGGTCCGGGGCCAACGTCCTGACTTTC. This translates into CASSYQGSGANVLTF.

This chain connects TRBV6-5 to TRBJ2-2, with 7 bases lining up with TRBD2. The CDR3 has 16 residues. Germline loops: CDR1 MNHEY, CDR2 SVGAGI. The V gene end was trimmed by 2 bases and the J gene end by 4 bases; junction bases not matched to a gene: 7. CDR3 coding DNA: TGTGCCAGCAGTTACCCCTCCTCGGGGGGCACCGGGGAGCTGTTTTTT. It codes for CASSYPSSGGTGELFF.

This chain joins TRBV7-2 and TRBJ1-2; D may be TRBD1 (6 bases). Germline V gene lookup returns CDR1 SGHTA and CDR2 FQGNSA. The length of the CDR3 is 16 residues. Trimming pared 7 bases from V and 0 bases from J, leaving 18 bases between. CDR3 sequence reads: CASTAFGGPANYGYTF. CDR3 coding DNA: TGTGCCAGCACCGCGTTCGGGGGGCCAGCTAACTATGGCTACACCTTC.

The J gene is TRBJ1-1, the V gene TRBV30, with D hard to call. The CDR3 contains 15 residues. Germline V gives CDR1 GTSNPN, CDR2 SVGIG (reference sequence). V was pared by 0 bases and J by 0 bases, with 11 bases between. CDR3 sequence (DNA): TGTGCCTGGAGTGTACTCGAGGCCATGAACACTGAAGCTTTCTTT. The encoded protein is CAWSVLEAMNTEAFF.

V gene TRBV5-8 combines with J gene TRBJ2-2; a weak D match, TRBD2 (6 bases). Deletions cut 0 bases from V and 5 bases from J, with 11 bases between. CDR1 and CDR2 from the germline V gene are SGHTS and YDEGEE. The CDR3 contains 15 residues. The chain's CDR3 is CASSLGGARTGELFF. CDR3 coding DNA: TGTGCCAGCAGCTTGGGCGGGGCACGGACCGGGGAGCTGTTTTTT.

In its sample, this clone was seen a few times. The chain has TRBV5-6 and TRBJ2-2, with D possibly matching TRBD2 (5 bases). CDR1 and CDR2 (germline): SGHDT, YYEEEE. Trimming stripped 4 bases from V and 4 bases from J, with 14 bases between. The CDR3 has 15 residues. CDR3 amino acids: CASSPLARGTGELFF. In DNA form, the CDR3 reads TGTGCCAGCAGCCCACTCGCCCGGGGCACCGGGGAGCTGTTTTTT.

This clone was picked up a small number of times. V and J are TRBV6-5 and TRBJ1-2, with TRBD1 identical over 9 bases. With 6 bases clipped from V and 8 bases from J, the junction kept 10 bases outside the gene matches. Per the germline V gene, CDR1 is MNHEY and CDR2 is SVGAGI. CDR3 size: 14 residues. The CDR3 DNA is TGTGCCAGCAGCCGCCCGGGACAGGGTGAAGGCTACACCTTC. Translating it yields CASSRPGQGEGYTF.

The rearrangement links TRBV3-1 (or the pseudogene TRBV3-2) to TRBJ1-4; D not resolved. Trimming removed 4 bases from V and 7 bases from J, with 13 bases in between. Germline CDR1 reads LGHDT; CDR2 reads YNNKEL (reference sequence). This CDR3 contains 14 residues. Here the CDR3 reads CASSLLGRGEKLFF. CDR3 nucleotides: TGTGCCAGCAGCCTACTCGGGCGGGGTGAAAAACTGTTTTTT.

The chain joins TRBV3-1 (or the pseudogene TRBV3-2) to TRBJ2-7; TRBD1 aligns across 9 bases. Germline CDR1 LGHDT, CDR2 YNNKEL (reference sequence). This CDR3 comprises 15 residues. The V gene end was trimmed by 6 bases and the J gene end by 6 bases; junction bases not matched to a gene: 12. CDR3 sequence (DNA): TGTGCCAGCAGTCCCGGGGGGACAGGGTCTACCGAGCAGTACTTC. As protein: CASSPGGTGSTEQYF.

The CDR3 protein is CASSLDRVNEKLFF. The CDR3 nucleotides read TGCGCCAGCAGCTTGGACAGGGTTAATGAAAAACTGTTTTTT. The V gene is TRBV5-1, the J gene TRBJ1-4, with D tentatively TRBD1 (6 bases). This CDR3 is 14 amino acids long. CDR1 and CDR2 (germline): SGHRS, YFSETQ. Trimming stripped 0 bases from V and 4 bases from J, with 7 bases between.

Turning to this clone: Additional DNA sequences in this sample encode the identical CDR3. This rearrangement joins TRBV4-1 to TRBJ2-1; 11 nucleotides match TRBD2. In germline, CDR1 is MGHRA, CDR2 YSYEKL. The CDR3 consists of 15 residues. V was clipped by 1 base and J by 9 bases; unmatched bases: 5. CDR3 nucleotides: TGCGCCAGCAGCCAAGGGCTAGCGGGAGGTGGTGAGCAGTTCTTC. This sequence encodes CASSQGLAGGGEQFF.

The V and J genes are TRBV9 and TRBJ2-5; 14 bases align to TRBD2. The trim removed 3 bases at V and 5 bases at J, leaving 6 bases unmatched. The CDR3 contains 16 residues. The germline V gene has CDR1 SGDLS and CDR2 YYNGEE. The CDR3 here is CASSAPGLAGVETQYF. CDR3 bases: TGTGCCAGCAGCGCGCCGGGACTAGCGGGGGTGGAGACCCAGTACTTC.

The chain has TRBV6-5 and TRBJ1-2, with 8 bases matching TRBD1. Germline CDR1 and CDR2: MNHEY and SVGAGI. The junction had 7 bases not matched to a gene; V was cut back by 5 bases and J by 2 bases. The CDR3 is 15 amino acids. The CDR3 bases are TGTGCCAGCAGTCCCCCCGGGACAGGCAACTATGGCTACACCTTC. As protein: CASSPPGTGNYGYTF.

The chain employs TRBV2 and TRBJ1-1; 9 bases map to TRBD1. CDR1 is SNHLY, CDR2 FYNNEI, per germline. The J segment lost 4 bases and the V segment lost 4 bases, leaving 7 bases of the junction unmatched. The CDR3 length is 15 residues. CDR3 amino acids: CASSARQGVGTEAFF. Here the CDR3 DNA reads TGTGCCAGCAGTGCGAGACAGGGGGTTGGCACTGAAGCTTTCTTT.

The DNA for the CDR3 is TGTGCCAGCAGACTATTTGACGGTGAGACCCAGTACTTC. As protein: CASRLFDGETQYF. This chain links TRBV6-5 with TRBJ2-5; no firm D call. The CDR3 consists of 13 residues. V dropped 6 bases and J dropped 5 bases, with 13 bases sitting between them. From germline, CDR1 is MNHEY and CDR2 SVGAGI.

The rearrangement uses TRBV6-6 and TRBJ1-5, with a possible D match to TRBD1 (6 bases). Germline CDR1 MNHNY, CDR2 SVGAGI (reference sequence). Trimming removed 11 bases at V and 3 bases at J, with 11 bases between. The CDR3 spans 12 residues. CDR3 DNA: TGTGCCGGCGGACAGAACAATCAGCCCCAGCATTTT. Translated, it gives CAGGQNNQPQHF.